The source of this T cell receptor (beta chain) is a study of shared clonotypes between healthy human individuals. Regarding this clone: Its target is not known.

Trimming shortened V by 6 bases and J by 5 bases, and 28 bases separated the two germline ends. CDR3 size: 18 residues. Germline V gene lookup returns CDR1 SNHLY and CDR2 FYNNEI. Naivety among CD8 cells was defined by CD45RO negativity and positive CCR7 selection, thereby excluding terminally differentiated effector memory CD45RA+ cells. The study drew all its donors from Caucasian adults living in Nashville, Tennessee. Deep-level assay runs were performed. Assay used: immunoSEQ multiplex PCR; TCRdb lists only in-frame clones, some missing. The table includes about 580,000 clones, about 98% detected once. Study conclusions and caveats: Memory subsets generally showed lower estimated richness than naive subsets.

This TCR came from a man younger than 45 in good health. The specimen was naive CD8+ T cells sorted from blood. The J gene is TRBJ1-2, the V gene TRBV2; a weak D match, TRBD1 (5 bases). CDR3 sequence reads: CASSEKGARGFDLYGYTF. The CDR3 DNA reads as TGTGCCAGCAGCGAAAAAGGGGCAAGGGGCTTCGATTTGTATGGCTACACCTTC.